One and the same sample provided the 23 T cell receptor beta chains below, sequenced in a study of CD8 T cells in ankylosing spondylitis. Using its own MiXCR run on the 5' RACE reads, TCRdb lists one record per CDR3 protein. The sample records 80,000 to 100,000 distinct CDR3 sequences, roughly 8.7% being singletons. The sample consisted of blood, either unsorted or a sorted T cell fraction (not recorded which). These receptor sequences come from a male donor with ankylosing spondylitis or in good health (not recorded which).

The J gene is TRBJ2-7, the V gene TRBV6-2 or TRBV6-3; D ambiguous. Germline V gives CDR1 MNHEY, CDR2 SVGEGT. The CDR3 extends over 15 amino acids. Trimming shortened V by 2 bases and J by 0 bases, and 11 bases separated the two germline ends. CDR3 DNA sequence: TGTGCCAGCAGTTACGATCGAGTCGGCTCCTACGAGCAGTACTTC. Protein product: CASSYDRVGSYEQYF.

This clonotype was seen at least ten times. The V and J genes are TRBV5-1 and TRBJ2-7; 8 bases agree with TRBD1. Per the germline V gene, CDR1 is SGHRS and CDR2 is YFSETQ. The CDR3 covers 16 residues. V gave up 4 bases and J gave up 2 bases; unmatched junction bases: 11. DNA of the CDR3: TGCGCCAGCAGCCTAAATCCCGGGACAGGAACCTACGAGCAGTACTTC. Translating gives CASSLNPGTGTYEQYF.

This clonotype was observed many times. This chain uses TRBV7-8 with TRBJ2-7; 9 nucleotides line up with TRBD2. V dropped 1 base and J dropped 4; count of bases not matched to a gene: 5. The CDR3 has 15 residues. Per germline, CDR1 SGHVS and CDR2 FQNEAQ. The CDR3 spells CASSLERTSAYEQYF. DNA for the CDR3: TGTGCCAGCAGCTTAGAGCGGACTAGCGCTTACGAGCAGTACTTC.

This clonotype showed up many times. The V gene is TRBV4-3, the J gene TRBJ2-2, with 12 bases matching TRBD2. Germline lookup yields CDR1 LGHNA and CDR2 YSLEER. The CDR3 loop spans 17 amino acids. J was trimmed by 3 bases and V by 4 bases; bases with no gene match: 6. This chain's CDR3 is CASSPDWTSGDTGELFF. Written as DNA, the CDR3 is TGCGCCAGCAGCCCGGACTGGACTAGCGGGGACACCGGGGAGCTGTTTTTT.

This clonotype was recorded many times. Written as DNA, the CDR3 is TGCAGCGTTGGGGGGGACAAATATTCACCCCTCCACTTT. It specifies CSVGGDKYSPLHF. The chain uses TRBV29-1 and TRBJ1-6; tentatively, D is TRBD1 (6 bases). The CDR3 has 13 amino acids. Trimming took off 4 bases at V and 8 bases at J, with 12 bases between the two ends. Germline CDR1 reads SQVTM; CDR2 reads ANQGSEA.

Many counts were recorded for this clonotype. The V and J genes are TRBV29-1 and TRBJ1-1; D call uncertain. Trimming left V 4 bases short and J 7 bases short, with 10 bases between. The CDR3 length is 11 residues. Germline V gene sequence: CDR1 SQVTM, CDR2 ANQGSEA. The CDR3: CSVVWADEAFF. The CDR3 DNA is TGCAGCGTTGTCTGGGCCGATGAAGCTTTCTTT.

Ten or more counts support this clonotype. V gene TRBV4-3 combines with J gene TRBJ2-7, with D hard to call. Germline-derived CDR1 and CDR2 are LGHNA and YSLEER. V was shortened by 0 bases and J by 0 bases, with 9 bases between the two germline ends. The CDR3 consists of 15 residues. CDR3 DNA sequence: TGCGCCAGCAGCCAAGACTTTACCCTCTCCTACGAGCAGTACTTC. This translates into CASSQDFTLSYEQYF.

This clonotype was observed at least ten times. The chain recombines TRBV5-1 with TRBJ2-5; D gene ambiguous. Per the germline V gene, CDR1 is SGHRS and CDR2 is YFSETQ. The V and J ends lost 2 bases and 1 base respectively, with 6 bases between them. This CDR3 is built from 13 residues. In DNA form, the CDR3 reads TGCGCCAGCAGCTTCCTCGGCCAAGAGACCCAGTACTTC. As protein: CASSFLGQETQYF.

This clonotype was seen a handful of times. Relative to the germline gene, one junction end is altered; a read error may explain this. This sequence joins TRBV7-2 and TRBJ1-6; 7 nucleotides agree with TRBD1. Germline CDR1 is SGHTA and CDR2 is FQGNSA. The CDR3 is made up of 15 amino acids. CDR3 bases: TGTGCCAGCAGCTTAGAGGGACAGAGTAATTCACTCCTCCACTTT. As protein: CASSLEGQSNSLLHF.

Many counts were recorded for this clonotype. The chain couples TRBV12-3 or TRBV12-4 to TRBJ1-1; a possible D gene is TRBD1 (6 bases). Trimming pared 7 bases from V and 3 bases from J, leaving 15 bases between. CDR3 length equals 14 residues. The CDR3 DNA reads TGTGCCAGCATCTCGGGACACCTACACACTGAAGCTTTCTTT. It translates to CASISGHLHTEAFF.

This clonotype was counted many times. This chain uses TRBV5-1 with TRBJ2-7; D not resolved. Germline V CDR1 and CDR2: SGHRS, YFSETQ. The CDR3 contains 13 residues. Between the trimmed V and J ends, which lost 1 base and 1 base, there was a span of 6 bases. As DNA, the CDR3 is TGCGCCAGCAGCTTGAGCGAGTCCTACGAGCAGTACTTC. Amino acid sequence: CASSLSESYEQYF.

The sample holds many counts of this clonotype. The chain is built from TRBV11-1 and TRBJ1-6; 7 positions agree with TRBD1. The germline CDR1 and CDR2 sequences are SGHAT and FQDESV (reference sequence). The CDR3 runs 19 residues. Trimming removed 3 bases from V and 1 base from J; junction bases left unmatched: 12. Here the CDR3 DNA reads TGTGCCAGCAGCTTGATACCCGACAGGGTTCGGTCCTATAATTCACCCCTCCACTTT. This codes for CASSLIPDRVRSYNSPLHF.

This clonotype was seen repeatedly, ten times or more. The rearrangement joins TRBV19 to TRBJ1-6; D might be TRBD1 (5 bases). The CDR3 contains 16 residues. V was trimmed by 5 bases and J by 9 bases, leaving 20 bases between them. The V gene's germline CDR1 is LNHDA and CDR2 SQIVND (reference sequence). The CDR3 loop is CASSAYPRDSGSPLHF. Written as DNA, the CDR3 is TGTGCCAGTAGTGCCTACCCCAGGGATTCGGGTTCACCCCTCCACTTT.

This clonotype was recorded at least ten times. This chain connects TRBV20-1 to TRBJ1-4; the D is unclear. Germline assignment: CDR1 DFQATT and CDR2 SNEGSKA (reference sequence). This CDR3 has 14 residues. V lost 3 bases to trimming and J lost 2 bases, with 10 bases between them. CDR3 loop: CSARSRGTNEKLFF. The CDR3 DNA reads TGCAGTGCTAGGTCCCGAGGTACTAATGAAAAACTGTTTTTT.

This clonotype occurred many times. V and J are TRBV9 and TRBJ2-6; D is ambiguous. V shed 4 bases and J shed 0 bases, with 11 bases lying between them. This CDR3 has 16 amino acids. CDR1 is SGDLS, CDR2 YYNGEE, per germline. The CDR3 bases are TGTGCCAGCAGCTCAAGTTTCGTCTCTGGGGCCAACGTCCTGACTTTC. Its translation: CASSSSFVSGANVLTF.

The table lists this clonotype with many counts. Here the CDR3 reads CASSYSFPAQSYEQYF. In nucleotides, the CDR3 is TGTGCCAGCAGTTACTCGTTCCCCGCACAATCCTACGAGCAGTACTTC. V is TRBV6-5 and J is TRBJ2-7; no firm D call. Germline CDR1 is MNHEY and CDR2 is SVGAGI. V was pared by 0 bases and J by 1 base, with 13 bases between. This CDR3 is 16 amino acids long.

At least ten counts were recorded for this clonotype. CDR3 DNA sequence: TGTGCCAGCAGCTCACTAGAGAACACCGGGGAGCTGTTTTTT. It codes for CASSSLENTGELFF. This rearrangement joins TRBV5-5 to TRBJ2-2; D possibly corresponds to TRBD2 (5 bases). The CDR3 is 14 residues long. Looked up from germline, CDR1 is SGHKS and CDR2 is YYEKEE (reference sequence). V was shortened by 3 bases and J by 1 base, with 7 bases between the two germline ends.

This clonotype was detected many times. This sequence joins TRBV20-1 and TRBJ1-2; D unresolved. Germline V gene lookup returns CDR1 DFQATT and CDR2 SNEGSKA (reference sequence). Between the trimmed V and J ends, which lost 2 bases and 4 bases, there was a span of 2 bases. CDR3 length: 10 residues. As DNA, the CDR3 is TGCAGTGCTAGATTCTATGGCTACACCTTC. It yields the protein CSARFYGYTF.

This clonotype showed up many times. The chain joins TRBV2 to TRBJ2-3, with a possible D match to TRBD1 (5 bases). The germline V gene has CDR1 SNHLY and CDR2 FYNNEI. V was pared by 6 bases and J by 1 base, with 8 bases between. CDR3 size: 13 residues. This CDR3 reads CASRGVGTDTQYF. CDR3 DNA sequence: TGTGCCAGCAGAGGGGTGGGCACAGATACGCAGTATTTT.

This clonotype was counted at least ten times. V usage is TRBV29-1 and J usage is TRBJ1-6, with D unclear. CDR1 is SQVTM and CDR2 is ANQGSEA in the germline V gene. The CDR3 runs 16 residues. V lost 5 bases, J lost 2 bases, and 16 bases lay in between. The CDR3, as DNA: TGCAGCGTTTATCACGGAGACATAACCTATAATTCACCCCTCCACTTT. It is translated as CSVYHGDITYNSPLHF.

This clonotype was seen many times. Here the CDR3 DNA reads TGCGCCAGCAGCCAACTCCCTCTAGCGGGAGTAAGGGCCGGGGAGCTGTTTTTT. Its protein is CASSQLPLAGVRAGELFF. The chain carries TRBV4-1 and TRBJ2-2; TRBD2 matches at 10 bases. CDR1 MGHRA and CDR2 YSYEKL come from the germline V gene. Trimming cost V 2 bases and J 6 bases; bases outside gene matches: 12. This CDR3 spans 18 amino acids.

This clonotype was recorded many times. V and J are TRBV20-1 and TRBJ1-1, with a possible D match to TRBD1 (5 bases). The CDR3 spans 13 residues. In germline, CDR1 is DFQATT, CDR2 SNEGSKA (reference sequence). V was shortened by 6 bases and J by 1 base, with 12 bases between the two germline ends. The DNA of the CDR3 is TGCAGTGCATCGGGACGGGGGAACACTGAAGCTTTCTTT. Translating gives CSASGRGNTEAFF.

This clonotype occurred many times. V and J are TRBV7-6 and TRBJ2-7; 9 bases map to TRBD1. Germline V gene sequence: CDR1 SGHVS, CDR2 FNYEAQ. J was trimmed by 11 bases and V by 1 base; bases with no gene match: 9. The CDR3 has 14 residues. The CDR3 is CASSLGQGGPFKYF. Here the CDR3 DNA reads TGTGCCAGCAGCTTAGGACAGGGGGGCCCCTTCAAGTACTTC.